A single sample gave rise to the 29 T cell receptor beta chains below, sequenced in a study of CD8+ T cells in alopecia areata. TCR sequencing used cDNA made by reverse transcription of extracted RNA. Produced via immunoSEQ multiplex PCR; TCRdb's table is partial and in-frame only. The sample contains approximately 30,000 clones, approximately 65% of which appear only once. Sequencing used NKG2D-high CD8+ T cells sorted from blood. Receptors were obtained from a human donor with alopecia areata.

The chain joins TRBV6-5 to TRBJ1-1; D remains ambiguous. There are 16 residues in the CDR3. Trimming took off 2 bases at V and 0 bases at J, with 13 bases between the two ends. Germline V lookup: CDR1 MNHEY, CDR2 SVGAGI. In nucleotides, the CDR3 is TGTGCCAGCAGTTACGATGTTGGCAGCATGAACACTGAAGCTTTCTTT. Translation gives CASSYDVGSMNTEAFF.

This sequence joins TRBV15 and TRBJ1-2, with a weak D call TRBD1 (6 bases). V lost 6 bases and J 2 bases, leaving 13 bases between the germline ends. Germline V gene data show CDR1 as LNHNV and CDR2 as YYDKDF (reference sequence). CDR3 length equals 14 residues. The CDR3 here is CATRPQTGNYGYTF. In DNA form, the CDR3 reads TGTGCCACCAGGCCCCAAACAGGGAACTATGGCTACACCTTC. The complete variable domain, with remaining parts taken from reference TRBV15 and TRBJ1-2, reads DAMVIQNPRYQVTQFGKPVTLSCSQTLNHNVMYWYQQKSSQAPKLLFHYYDKDFNNEADTPDNFQSRRPNTSFCFLDIRSPGLGDTAMYLCATRPQTGNYGYTFGSGTRLTVV.

For this clone: This could be a read error, since a much larger clone is one nucleotide away. The rearrangement links TRBV5-8 to TRBJ2-7; no definite D call. There are 12 residues in the CDR3. V was clipped by 1 base and J by 4 bases, with 6 bases between them. Germline V gives CDR1 SGHTS, CDR2 YDEGEE. CDR3 nucleotide sequence: TGTGCCAGCAGCTTGACAGATTACGAGCAGTACTTC. It yields the protein CASSLTDYEQYF.

CDR3 loop: CSVELTGTVYNEQFF. The CDR3 DNA sequence: TGCAGCGTTGAGTTGACCGGGACAGTATACAATGAGCAGTTCTTC. The rearrangement joins TRBV29-1 to TRBJ2-1; TRBD1 agrees at 7 bases. The V gene's germline CDR1 is SQVTM and CDR2 ANQGSEA. The length of the CDR3 is 15 residues. The V and J ends lost 3 bases and 4 bases, in that order; junction bases with no gene match: 9.

The J gene is TRBJ2-5, the V gene TRBV7-9, with 12 bases fitting TRBD2. Germline lookup yields CDR1 SEHNR and CDR2 FQNEAQ (reference sequence). This CDR3 has 17 residues. With V trimmed by 3 bases and J by 5 bases, 10 bases remained unmatched. DNA for the CDR3: TGTGCCAGCAGCTTCCCGACTAGCGGGAGTATAGAGGAGACCCAGTACTTC. Amino acids: CASSFPTSGSIEETQYF.

The rearrangement joins TRBV27 to TRBJ2-5, with 8 bases matching TRBD1. The J call is uncertain, as TRBJ2-7 better fits the DNA end. The CDR3 loop spans 17 amino acids. Germline V gene lookup returns CDR1 MNHEY and CDR2 SMNVEV (reference sequence). The CDR3 nucleotides read TGTGCCAGCAGTTTATCATCGGACGGGACAGGAACCTACGAGCAGTACTTC. It encodes CASSLSSDGTGTYEQYF.

This sequence joins TRBV7-9 and TRBJ1-1; 8 bases map to TRBD1. J lost 11 bases, V lost 5 bases, and 10 bases had no gene match. The V gene's germline CDR1 is SEHNR and CDR2 FQNEAQ (reference sequence). The CDR3 consists of 13 residues. This CDR3 reads CASSSSDRGRAFF. The CDR3 DNA is TGTGCCAGCAGCAGTTCTGACAGGGGTCGGGCTTTCTTT.

This chain connects TRBV4-1 to TRBJ2-1; 10 bases match TRBD2. Germline V gives CDR1 MGHRA, CDR2 YSYEKL. CDR3 size: 16 residues. The ends lost 0 bases at V and 8 bases at J; junction bases unmatched: 7. The DNA of the CDR3 is TGCGCCAGCAGCCAAGAATCAGCGGGAGGGGTACATGAGCAGTTCTTC. This codes for CASSQESAGGVHEQFF.

This clone is a singleton in its sample. The V gene is TRBV7-3, the J gene TRBJ2-1; 11 bases line up with TRBD2. This CDR3 contains 22 residues. CDR1 is SGHTA and CDR2 is FQGTGA in the germline V gene. V trimming: 4 bases; J trimming: 2 bases; junction bases outside the gene matches: 22. The CDR3 DNA is TGTGCCAGCAGCTCCCCTAAAAATCCGCTCGGGACTAGCGGACAAACCTACAATGAGCAGTTCTTC. It specifies CASSSPKNPLGTSGQTYNEQFF.

The chain uses TRBV14 and TRBJ2-7; D tentatively fits TRBD1 or TRBD2 (5 bases each). Germline V gene sequence: CDR1 SGHDN, CDR2 FVKESK. With 3 bases removed from V and 3 bases from J, the gap between germline ends came to 15 bases. This CDR3 is built from 15 residues. CDR3 bases: TGTGCCAGCAGCCAGTGGACGGGTGGGGGCTACGAGCAGTACTTC. The encoded protein is CASSQWTGGGYEQYF.

This clone ranks as medium-sized (0.01 to 0.1%). The V call is TRBV28, the J call TRBJ2-5; 11 positions match TRBD2. CDR3 size: 17 residues. V was clipped by 4 bases and J by 0 bases; unmatched bases: 7. The germline V gene has CDR1 MDHEN and CDR2 SYDVKM. The CDR3 DNA reads as TGTGCCAGCAGTTCGCTGACTAGCGGGGAGTACCAAGAGACCCAGTACTTC. Residues: CASSSLTSGEYQETQYF. The variable domain in full, completed from reference TRBV28 and TRBJ2-5, reads DVKVTQSSRYLVKRTGEKVFLECVQDMDHENMFWYRQDPGLGLRLIYFSYDVKMKEKGDIPEGYSVSREKKERFSLILESASTNQTSMYLCASSSLTSGEYQETQYFGPGTRLLVL.

The rearrangement uses TRBV7-9 and TRBJ2-7; no clear D. The CDR3 is 13 amino acids. The V end was cut by 2 bases, the J end by 3 bases, with 8 bases between. CDR1 SEHNR and CDR2 FQNEAQ come from the germline V gene (reference sequence). The CDR3 loop is CASSLSSSYEQYF. CDR3 coding DNA: TGTGCCAGCAGCTTATCCTCTAGCTACGAGCAGTACTTC.

The rearrangement links TRBV30 to TRBJ2-1; D is undetermined. V was clipped by 8 bases and J by 9 bases, with 26 bases between them. CDR3 length: 15 residues. The germline gives CDR1 GTSNPN, CDR2 SVGIG (reference sequence). The CDR3 is CAVPGLTSPTTEQFF. CDR3 DNA sequence: TGTGCCGTTCCTGGGCTCACTTCCCCAACTACTGAGCAGTTCTTC. The full variable domain, with the rest looked up from reference TRBV30 and TRBJ2-1, is SQTIHQWPATLVQPVGSPLSLECTVEGTSNPNLYWYRQAAGRGLQLLFYSVGIGQISSEVPQNLSASRPQDRQFILSSKKLLLSDSGFYLCAVPGLTSPTTEQFFGPGTRLTVL.

V gene TRBV6-5 combines with J gene TRBJ1-1; D possibly corresponds to TRBD1 (5 bases). This CDR3 is built from 16 residues. CDR1 and CDR2 (germline): MNHEY, SVGAGI. V gave up 0 bases and J gave up 1 base, with 12 bases separating them. CDR3 nucleotide sequence: TGTGCCAGCAGTTACTCGACGGCAGGGCGGAACACTGAAGCTTTCTTT. It translates to CASSYSTAGRNTEAFF.

This clone was observed a few times. The gene calls are TRBV28 and TRBJ1-1; D is possibly TRBD1 (5 bases). Trimming left V 6 bases short and J 0 bases short, with 11 bases between. CDR1 is MDHEN and CDR2 is SYDVKM in the germline V gene. There are 14 residues in the CDR3. In nucleotides, the CDR3 is TGTGCCAGCAGCCACGGGACCATGAACACTGAAGCTTTCTTT. Amino acids: CASSHGTMNTEAFF. The full variable domain, rest sourced from reference TRBV28 and TRBJ1-1, is DVKVTQSSRYLVKRTGEKVFLECVQDMDHENMFWYRQDPGLGLRLIYFSYDVKMKEKGDIPEGYSVSREKKERFSLILESASTNQTSMYLCASSHGTMNTEAFFGQGTRLTVV.

The chain couples TRBV28 to TRBJ2-4; TRBD2 is a possible D gene (5 bases). Between the trimmed V and J ends, which lost 6 bases and 2 bases, there was a span of 14 bases. Germline CDR1 is MDHEN and CDR2 is SYDVKM. This CDR3 is 15 amino acids long. In DNA, the CDR3 is TGTGCCAGCAGCCAGCGGAAGCTCCCCAAAAACATTCAGTACTTC. Protein sequence: CASSQRKLPKNIQYF. The complete variable domain, with remaining parts taken from reference TRBV28 and TRBJ2-4, reads DVKVTQSSRYLVKRTGEKVFLECVQDMDHENMFWYRQDPGLGLRLIYFSYDVKMKEKGDIPEGYSVSREKKERFSLILESASTNQTSMYLCASSQRKLPKNIQYFGAGTRLSVL.

The chain has TRBV4-1 and TRBJ2-7; D not resolved. Germline lookup yields CDR1 MGHRA and CDR2 YSYEKL. The CDR3 covers 11 residues. The V end was cut by 3 bases, the J end by 7 bases, with 7 bases between. The CDR3 sequence is CASSHHNEQYF. CDR3 sequence (DNA): TGCGCCAGCAGCCACCACAATGAGCAGTACTTC.

The chain recombines TRBV27 with TRBJ2-3; 11 bases are a match to TRBD2. CDR1 is MNHEY, CDR2 SMNVEV, per germline (reference sequence). The CDR3 contains 14 residues. Trimming at V came to 6 bases and at J to 6 bases, leaving 5 bases not matched to a gene. The CDR3 nucleotides read TGTGCCAGCAGACTAGCGGGAGTCGGGGATACGCAGTATTTT. It specifies CASRLAGVGDTQYF.

This sequence joins TRBV7-6 and TRBJ2-7; 8 bases map to TRBD1. The V gene end was trimmed by 4 bases and the J gene end by 3 bases; junction bases not matched to a gene: 5. CDR3 length: 14 residues. From germline, CDR1 is SGHVS and CDR2 FNYEAQ. The CDR3 DNA follows: TGTGCCAGCAGCTACCGGGACAGGAACTACGAGCAGTACTTC. This translates into CASSYRDRNYEQYF.

The chain is built from TRBV7-9 and TRBJ2-5, with D possibly being TRBD1 or TRBD2 (5 bases each). The V gene's germline CDR1 is SEHNR and CDR2 FQNEAQ (reference sequence). This CDR3 region has 15 residues. Trimming shortened V by 5 bases and J by 0 bases, and 13 bases separated the two germline ends. The CDR3 DNA follows: TGTGCCAGCAGCGGCCGGGACGCCGACCAAGAGACCCAGTACTTC. Translated, it gives CASSGRDADQETQYF.

The CDR3 DNA follows: TGTGCCAGCAGCGTAGATCAGGGAGAGCAGTACTTC. Protein: CASSVDQGEQYF. The genes are TRBV9 and TRBJ2-7, with a possible D match to TRBD1 (5 bases). The CDR3 sequence is 12 residues long. Germline lookup yields CDR1 SGDLS and CDR2 YYNGEE. The V gene lost 0 bases and the J gene lost 7 bases, with 8 bases spanning the gap.

The chain couples TRBV29-1 to TRBJ2-7; D gene ambiguous. With 5 bases removed from V and 5 bases from J, the gap between germline ends came to 7 bases. Germline V gene data show CDR1 as SQVTM and CDR2 as ANQGSEA. The CDR3 runs to 10 residues. This chain's CDR3 is CSVTEDEQYF. The CDR3 coding sequence is TGCAGCGTTACCGAGGACGAGCAGTACTTC.

Comment on this clone: Other DNA sequences in this sample translate to the same CDR3. V and J are TRBV6-5 and TRBJ2-1, with D hard to call. This CDR3 contains 11 residues. V lost 3 bases, J lost 9 bases, and 6 bases lay in between. Germline loops: CDR1 MNHEY, CDR2 SVGAGI. This CDR3 is CASSYPSEQFF. DNA for the CDR3: TGTGCCAGCAGTTATCCCAGTGAGCAGTTCTTC.

CDR3 sequence (DNA): TGCGCCAGCAGTACGACAGAAAACACTGAAGCTTTCTTT. Encoded protein: CASSTTENTEAFF. This chain joins TRBV10-2 and TRBJ1-1; D is perhaps TRBD1 (5 bases). The germline V gene encodes CDR1 WSHSY and CDR2 SAAADI. The V and J ends lost 5 bases and 2 bases respectively, with 9 bases between them. CDR3 size: 13 residues.

The chain has TRBV5-6 and TRBJ2-7, with D possibly being TRBD1 or TRBD2 (5 bases each). The V end was cut by 0 bases, the J end by 4 bases, with 14 bases between. CDR1 and CDR2 from the germline V gene are SGHDT and YYEEEE. The CDR3 totals 15 residues. The CDR3 region is CASSLVVRGQYEQYF. In nucleotides, the CDR3 is TGTGCCAGCAGCTTGGTAGTCCGGGGCCAATACGAGCAGTACTTC.

CDR3 protein: CASSYLQDLYGGYTF. CDR3 in DNA: TGTGCCAGCAGCTACCTACAGGATCTCTATGGCGGCTACACCTTC. The gene calls are TRBV7-8 and TRBJ1-2, with D possibly being TRBD1 (5 bases). CDR1 is SGHVS, CDR2 FQNEAQ, per germline. The CDR3 totals 15 residues. With 4 bases removed from V and 8 bases from J, the gap between germline ends came to 20 bases.

The chain carries TRBV6-1 and TRBJ2-7, with D unresolved. The V and J ends lost 7 bases and 0 bases respectively, with 7 bases between them. CDR1 MNHNS and CDR2 SASEGT come from the germline V gene. The CDR3 has 12 residues. CDR3 sequence: CASTESSYEQYF. CDR3 DNA sequence: TGTGCCAGCACAGAGAGCTCCTACGAGCAGTACTTC.

This clone showed up just once. This CDR3 reads CASSWDSQNSPLHF. CDR3 nucleotides: TGTGCCAGCAGCTGGGACAGCCAGAATTCACCCCTCCACTTT. This chain connects TRBV7-9 to TRBJ1-6, with 7 positions matching TRBD1. The CDR3 loop spans 14 amino acids. V shed 4 bases, J shed 7 bases, and the junction held 4 bases outside the gene matches. The germline CDR1 and CDR2 sequences are SEHNR and FQNEAQ (reference sequence).

This chain connects TRBV6-1 to TRBJ2-7, with TRBD2 matching 9 bases. J lost 2 bases, V lost 1 base, and 3 bases had no gene match. From germline, CDR1 is MNHNS and CDR2 SASEGT. The CDR3 has 15 amino acids. The CDR3 region has the DNA TGTGCCAGCAGTGAAGGCGGGGGGGCCCCCTACGAGCAGTACTTC. Translating gives CASSEGGGAPYEQYF.